This T cell receptor beta chain originates from a study of patients and donors after allogeneic stem cell transplantation. TCRdb itself ran the RT-PCR reads through MiXCR, one entry per CDR3 protein. The sample includes 400,000 to 450,000 distinct CDR3 sequences, 16% seen only once; the top ten take 6.5% to 7.5%. The germline gives CDR1 KGHDR, CDR2 SFDVKD. Germline trimming cut 2 bases from V and 4 bases from J; bases unmatched to any gene: 7. There are 17 residues in the CDR3. Source material: blood, either unsorted or a sorted T cell fraction (not recorded which). The chain is built from TRBV24-1 and TRBJ2-5; 12 bases align to TRBD2. This receptor was identified in a human donor who was either an allogeneic HSCT recipient or a stem cell or donor lymphocyte infusion donor (not recorded which). It is not recorded whose cells these are; they may come from a transplant donor. The CDR3 DNA follows: TGTGCCACCAGTGATTCTGCTAGCGGGAGGGCCGGAGAGACCCAGTACTTC. It codes for CATSDSASGRAGETQYF.